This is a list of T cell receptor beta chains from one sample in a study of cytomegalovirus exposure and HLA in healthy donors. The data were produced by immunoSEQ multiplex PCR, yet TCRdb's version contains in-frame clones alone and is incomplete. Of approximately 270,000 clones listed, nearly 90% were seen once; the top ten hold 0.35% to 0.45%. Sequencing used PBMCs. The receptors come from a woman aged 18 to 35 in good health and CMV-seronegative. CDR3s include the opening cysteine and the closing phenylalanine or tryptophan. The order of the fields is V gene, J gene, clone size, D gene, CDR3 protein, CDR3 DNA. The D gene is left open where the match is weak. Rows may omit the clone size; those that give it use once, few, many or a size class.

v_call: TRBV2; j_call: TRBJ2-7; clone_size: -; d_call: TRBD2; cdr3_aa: CASRVAGGVYEQYF; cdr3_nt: TGTGCCAGCAGGGTAGCGGGGGGCGTTTACGAGCAGTACTTC
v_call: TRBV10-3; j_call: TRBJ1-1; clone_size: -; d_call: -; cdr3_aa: CAISESRQGHTEAFF; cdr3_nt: TGTGCCATCAGTGAGTCGCGACAAGGTCACACTGAAGCTTTCTTT
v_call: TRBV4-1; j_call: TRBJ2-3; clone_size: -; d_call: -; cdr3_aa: CASSQGPRGQGDTQYF; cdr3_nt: TGCGCCAGCAGCCAAGGTCCTAGGGGCCAGGGAGATACGCAGTATTTT
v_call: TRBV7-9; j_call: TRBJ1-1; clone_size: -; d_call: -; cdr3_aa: CASSPLGRGEGNTEAFF; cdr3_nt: TGTGCCAGCAGCCCCCTCGGCCGAGGGGAGGGGAACACTGAAGCTTTCTTT
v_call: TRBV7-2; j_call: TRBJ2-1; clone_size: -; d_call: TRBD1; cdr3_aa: CASRDRSSYNEQFF; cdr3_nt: TGTGCCAGCAGGGACAGGAGCTCCTACAATGAGCAGTTCTTC
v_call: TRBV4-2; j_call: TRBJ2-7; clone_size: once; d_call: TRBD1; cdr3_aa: CASSQASQGANEQYF; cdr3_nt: TGTGCCAGCAGCCAAGCTTCCCAGGGGGCGAACGAGCAGTACTTC
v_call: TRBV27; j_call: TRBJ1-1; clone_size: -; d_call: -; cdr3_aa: CASSTRRNTEAFF; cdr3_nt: TGTGCCAGCAGTACGCGGAGGAACACTGAAGCTTTCTTT
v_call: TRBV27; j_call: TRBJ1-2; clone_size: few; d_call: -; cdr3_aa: CASGSWQHGYTF; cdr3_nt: TGTGCCAGCGGTTCGTGGCAACATGGCTACACCTTC
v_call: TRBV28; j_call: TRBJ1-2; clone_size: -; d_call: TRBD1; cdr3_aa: CASSRQGPDWGYTF; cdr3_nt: TGTGCCAGCAGCCGACAGGGGCCCGATTGGGGCTACACCTTC
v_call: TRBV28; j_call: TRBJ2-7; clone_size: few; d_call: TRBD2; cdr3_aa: CASSLGLAGAGGQYF; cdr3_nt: TGTGCCAGCAGTTTAGGGCTAGCGGGGGCCGGGGGGCAGTACTTC
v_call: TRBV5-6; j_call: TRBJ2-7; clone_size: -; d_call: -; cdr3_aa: CASSFLYSYEQYF; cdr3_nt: TGTGCCAGCAGCTTTCTCTACTCCTACGAGCAGTACTTC
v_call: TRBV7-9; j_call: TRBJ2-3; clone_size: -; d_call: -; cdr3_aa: CASSPGTDTQYF; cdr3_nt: TGTGCCAGCAGCCCCGGGACAGATACGCAGTATTTT
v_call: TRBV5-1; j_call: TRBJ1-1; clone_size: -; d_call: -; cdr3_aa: CASSLEPRSNTEAFF; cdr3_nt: TGCGCCAGCAGCTTGGAACCCAGGTCGAACACTGAAGCTTTCTTT
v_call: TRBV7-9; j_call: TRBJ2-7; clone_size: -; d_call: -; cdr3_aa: CASSLVVGPSYEQYF; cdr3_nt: TGTGCCAGCAGCTTAGTTGTGGGGCCCTCCTACGAGCAGTACTTC
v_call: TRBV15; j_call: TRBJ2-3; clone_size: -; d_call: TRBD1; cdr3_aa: CATSSPQGEGTDTQYF; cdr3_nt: TGTGCCACCAGCAGTCCTCAGGGGGAAGGCACAGATACGCAGTATTTT
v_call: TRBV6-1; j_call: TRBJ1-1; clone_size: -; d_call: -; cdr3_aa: CASSDGGLRAEAFF; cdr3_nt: TGTGCCAGCAGTGACGGGGGGCTGAGGGCTGAAGCTTTCTTT
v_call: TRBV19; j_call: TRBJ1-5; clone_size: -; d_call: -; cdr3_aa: CASSTRPGGNQPQHF; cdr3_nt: TGTGCCAGTAGTACACGACCAGGGGGCAATCAGCCCCAGCATTTT
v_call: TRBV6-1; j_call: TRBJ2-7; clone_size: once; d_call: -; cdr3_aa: CASSPHDRRGQYF; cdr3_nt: TGTGCCAGCAGTCCCCACGACAGGAGAGGGCAGTACTTC